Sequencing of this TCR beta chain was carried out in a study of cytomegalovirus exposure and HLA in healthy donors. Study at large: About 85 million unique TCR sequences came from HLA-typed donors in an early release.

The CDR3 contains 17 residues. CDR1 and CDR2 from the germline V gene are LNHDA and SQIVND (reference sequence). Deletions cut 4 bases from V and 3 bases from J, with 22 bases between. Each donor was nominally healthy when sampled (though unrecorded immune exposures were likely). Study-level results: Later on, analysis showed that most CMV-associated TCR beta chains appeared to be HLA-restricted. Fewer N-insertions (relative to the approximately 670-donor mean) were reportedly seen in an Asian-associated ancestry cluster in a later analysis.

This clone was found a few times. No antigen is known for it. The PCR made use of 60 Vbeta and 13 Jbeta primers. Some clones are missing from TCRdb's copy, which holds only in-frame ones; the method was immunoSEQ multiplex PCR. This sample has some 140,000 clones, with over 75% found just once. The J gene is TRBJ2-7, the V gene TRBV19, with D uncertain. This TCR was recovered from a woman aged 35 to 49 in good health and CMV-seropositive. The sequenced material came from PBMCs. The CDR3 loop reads CASSNPQTEITYYEQYF. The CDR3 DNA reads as TGTGCCAGTAGTAACCCACAAACAGAGATCACCTACTACGAGCAGTACTTC. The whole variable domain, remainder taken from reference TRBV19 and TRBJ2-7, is DGGITQSPKYLFRKEGQNVTLSCEQNLNHDAMYWYRQDPGQGLRLIYYSQIVNDFQKGDIAEGYSVSREKKESFPLTVTSAQKNPTAFYLCASSNPQTEITYYEQYFGPGTRLTVT.